The T cell receptor (beta chain) under discussion was sequenced for a study of blood T cell repertoires in COVID-19. Study background: Collection of acute and convalescent COVID-19 samples took place in the United States, Italy and Spain. In each case, the material was cDNA or gDNA derived from T cells, B-cell-depleted T cells, or PBMCs.

Here immunoSEQ multiplex PCR was the method, and the copy in TCRdb shows in-frame clones only, minus some. The data contain 310,000 or so clones, about 87% of them singletons. The CDR3 sequence is 15 residues long. Between the trimmed V and J ends, which lost 5 bases and 7 bases, there was a span of 18 bases. Germline V lookup: CDR1 SGHTA, CDR2 FQGNSA. The TCR was taken from a man aged 30 to 45 with COVID-19, enrolled during active disease. The V call is TRBV7-2, the J call TRBJ1-5, with D possibly being TRBD1 (5 bases). The sequencing input was peripheral blood. The CDR3 DNA reads TGTGCCAGCAGCGTGAACCGGGACGGGGGACAGCCCCAGCATTTT. As protein: CASSVNRDGGQPQHF.